A single sample gave rise to the 10 T cell receptor beta chains below, sequenced in a study of T-cell reconstitution after alpha-beta-depleted transplantation in children (dated by TCRdb to 2015 to 2016). Library prep was done by PCR. Sequencing was performed on an Illumina HiSeq 2500. TCR libraries were prepared with molecular barcoding, using unique molecular identifiers to normalize TCRbeta repertoire quantification. In-frame beta chains were kept once TCRdb had trimmed the public reads at Q25 with fastp and called clones with MiXCR. Every CDR3 protein is listed once, alongside the most common genes and DNA of its rows. This sample lists around 400,000 distinct CDR3 sequences; over 20% were detected once. 3.5% to 4% of the sample is held by the ten biggest clonotypes. Sample: PBMCs from the stem cell graft donor, taken from the stem cell graft. The receptors were sampled from a human donor who donated a stem cell graft to a child with acute myeloid leukemia.

The V call is TRBV15, the J call TRBJ2-1, with a weak D call TRBD2 (5 bases). The V and J ends lost 3 bases and 3 bases respectively, with 12 bases between them. The CDR3 covers 15 residues. Germline lookup yields CDR1 LNHNV and CDR2 YYDKDF (reference sequence). The CDR3 spells CATSSWTVNYNEQFF. The CDR3 DNA is TGTGCCACCAGCAGTTGGACTGTTAACTACAATGAGCAGTTCTTC.

This clonotype was found many times. The rearrangement uses TRBV20-1 and TRBJ1-4, with D possibly being TRBD1 (6 bases). The germline V gene encodes CDR1 DFQATT and CDR2 SNEGSKA (reference sequence). Trimming cost V 7 bases and J 0 bases, with 12 bases left between them. The CDR3 has 14 amino acids. Here the CDR3 reads CSVKDSATNEKLFF. The CDR3 coding sequence is TGCAGTGTCAAGGACAGCGCAACTAATGAAAAACTGTTTTTT.

This clonotype occurred many times. The chain uses TRBV4-3 and TRBJ2-1; D is unresolved. The V and J ends lost 4 bases and 0 bases respectively, with 10 bases between them. This CDR3 has 15 amino acids. Germline CDR1 and CDR2: LGHNA and YSLEER. The CDR3 sequence is CASSLSYSSYNEQFF. In nucleotides, the CDR3 is TGCGCCAGCAGCCTTTCTTATAGCTCCTACAATGAGCAGTTCTTC.

This clonotype was seen a few times. The rearrangement uses TRBV20-1 and TRBJ2-4, with TRBD2 matching 15 bases. Trimming took 1 base from V and 2 from J; bases not matched to a gene: 6. Germline V CDR1 and CDR2: DFQATT, SNEGSKA (reference sequence). The CDR3 totals 18 residues. The CDR3 DNA reads as TGCAGTGCTAGAGCTACCGGACTAGCGGGAGGGCCCAAAAACATTCAGTACTTC. Translating it yields CSARATGLAGGPKNIQYF.

This clonotype was recorded at least ten times. The chain uses TRBV20-1 and TRBJ2-1; D remains ambiguous. The germline gives CDR1 DFQATT, CDR2 SNEGSKA (reference sequence). V lost 5 bases and J lost 6, with 11 bases in between. The CDR3 runs 12 residues. The CDR3 region is CSADLRFNEQFF. CDR3 nucleotide sequence: TGCAGTGCTGACCTTAGGTTCAATGAGCAGTTCTTC.

The rearrangement uses TRBV29-1 and TRBJ2-1; TRBD2 matches 11 bases. CDR1 and CDR2 from the germline V gene are SQVTM and ANQGSEA. The CDR3 is made up of 16 amino acids. J was trimmed by 0 bases and V by 3 bases; bases with no gene match: 4. The CDR3 sequence is CSVDSGRVSSYNEQFF. CDR3 sequence (DNA): TGCAGCGTTGATAGCGGGAGGGTTAGCTCCTACAATGAGCAGTTCTTC.

This clonotype has a count of ten or more. V gene TRBV24-1 combines with J gene TRBJ2-3; 9 nucleotides align to TRBD1. Germline V lookup: CDR1 KGHDR, CDR2 SFDVKD. Germline trimming cut 0 bases from V and 6 bases from J; bases unmatched to any gene: 6. The CDR3 is 16 residues long. This CDR3 reads CATSDLRDRDKDTQYF. The CDR3 region has the DNA TGTGCCACCAGTGATTTGCGGGACAGGGATAAGGATACGCAGTATTTT.

This clonotype has at least ten counts. The chain has TRBV9 and TRBJ2-1; a possible D gene is TRBD2 (5 bases). CDR3 length equals 16 residues. V lost 3 bases and J 2 bases, leaving 15 bases between the germline ends. Germline V lookup: CDR1 SGDLS, CDR2 YYNGEE. The CDR3 sequence is CASSAGSSAPYNEQFF. For the CDR3, the DNA is TGTGCCAGCAGCGCGGGTAGTAGCGCGCCCTACAATGAGCAGTTCTTC.

This clonotype was counted ten times or more. This rearrangement joins TRBV20-1 to TRBJ2-5; D is unclear. Trimming left V 3 bases short and J 1 base short, with 6 bases between. The CDR3 covers 12 residues. CDR1 is DFQATT and CDR2 is SNEGSKA in the germline V gene (reference sequence). This CDR3 reads CSASSSQETQYF. The CDR3 DNA sequence: TGCAGTGCTAGTTCCAGCCAAGAGACCCAGTACTTC.

This clonotype was seen ten or more times. The V gene is TRBV29-1, the J gene TRBJ2-1; TRBD2 aligns across 7 bases. The J segment lost 4 bases and the V segment lost 6 bases, leaving 18 bases of the junction unmatched. The CDR3 spans 17 residues. CDR1 is SQVTM and CDR2 is ANQGSEA in the germline V gene. DNA for the CDR3: TGCAGCGTCCGCACTTCTATTCGGGCTAGCGGATACAATGAGCAGTTCTTC. This codes for CSVRTSIRASGYNEQFF.